The 22 T cell receptor beta chains given below trace back to one sample, sequenced in a study of T cell responses to AZD1222 COVID-19 vaccine. The protocol was immunoSEQ multiplex PCR, while the TCRdb copy is restricted to in-frame clones and leaves out a portion. The table includes 65,000 to 95,000 clones, 70% to 90% detected once. This specimen consisted of peripheral blood, obtained 28 days after the second AZD1222 dose. All receptors come from an adult who received the AZD1222 COVID-19 vaccine.

The chain joins TRBV7-6 to TRBJ2-7; a possible D gene is TRBD1 (6 bases). The length of the CDR3 is 15 residues. In germline, CDR1 is SGHVS, CDR2 FNYEAQ. Trimming left V 1 base short and J 4 bases short, with 14 bases between. DNA of the CDR3: TGTGCCAGCAGCTTAGATGTCGCAGGGGAGTACGAGCAGTACTTC. It translates to CASSLDVAGEYEQYF.

V is TRBV7-2 and J is TRBJ2-2; maybe TRBD2 (7 bases). The germline V gene encodes CDR1 SGHTA and CDR2 FQGNSA. The CDR3 contains 16 residues. Trimming shortened V by 1 base and J by 3 bases, and 12 bases separated the two germline ends. CDR3 region: CASSLVAGADTGELFF. CDR3 in DNA: TGTGCCAGCAGCTTAGTGGCGGGGGCCGACACCGGGGAGCTGTTTTTT. The whole variable domain, filled in from reference TRBV7-2 and TRBJ2-2, reads GAGVSQSPSNKVTEKGKDVELRCDPISGHTALYWYRQSLGQGLEFLIYFQGNSAPDKSGLPSDRFSAERTGGSVSTLTIQRTQQEDSAVYLCASSLVAGADTGELFFGEGSRLTVL.

In DNA, the CDR3 is TGCGCCAGCAGTGAGATAGCGGGGGAACACGAGCAGTACTTC. It encodes CASSEIAGEHEQYF. The chain employs TRBV10-2 and TRBJ2-7; 9 bases match TRBD2. CDR3 length: 14 residues. The V gene's germline CDR1 is WSHSY and CDR2 SAAADI. V shed 2 bases, J shed 5 bases, and the junction held 4 bases outside the gene matches.

This clone was recorded a few times. The chain recombines TRBV6-5 with TRBJ1-1; possibly TRBD1 for D (5 bases). The germline V and J ends were trimmed by 7 bases and 1 base, with 13 bases remaining between them. The germline gives CDR1 MNHEY, CDR2 SVGAGI. The CDR3 is 14 residues long. The CDR3 loop reads CASNRDGPNTEAFF. CDR3 sequence (DNA): TGTGCCAGCAACCGGGACGGCCCGAACACTGAAGCTTTCTTT.

This chain uses TRBV24-1 with TRBJ1-5; D not resolved. The CDR3 consists of 14 residues. Germline CDR1 reads KGHDR; CDR2 reads SFDVKD. V was shortened by 5 bases and J by 0 bases, with 7 bases between the two germline ends. CDR3 sequence: CATSVSPSNQPQHF. DNA of the CDR3: TGTGCCACCAGTGTTAGCCCTAGCAATCAGCCCCAGCATTTT.

This clone has more than one count but fewer than ten. The chain has TRBV19 and TRBJ1-1; D is possibly TRBD1 (6 bases). This CDR3 spans 14 amino acids. Germline loops: CDR1 LNHDA, CDR2 SQIVND (reference sequence). V lost 6 bases, J lost 0 bases, and 11 bases lay in between. CDR3 nucleotide sequence: TGTGCCAGTAGGGGACATAACATGAACACTGAAGCTTTCTTT. Encoded protein: CASRGHNMNTEAFF.

The chain combines TRBV9 with TRBJ2-1; perhaps TRBD2 as D (6 bases). Trimming removed 0 bases from V and 2 bases from J, with 12 bases in between. The germline CDR1 and CDR2 sequences are SGDLS and YYNGEE. This CDR3 is built from 16 residues. CDR3 DNA: TGTGCCAGCAGCGTAGAGATTACGGGGGCCTACAATGAGCAGTTCTTC. Residues: CASSVEITGAYNEQFF.

The chain carries TRBV6-5 and TRBJ2-4, with D possibly being TRBD2 (7 bases). The CDR3 is 15 amino acids. Germline loops: CDR1 MNHEY, CDR2 SVGAGI. Trimming took 2 bases from V and 6 from J, leaving 14 bases between them. CDR3 loop: CASSYRLRGGNIQYF. CDR3 sequence (DNA): TGTGCCAGCAGTTACCGGTTGAGGGGGGGAAACATTCAGTACTTC.

CDR3 sequence reads: CSVEPGQGAGSEQYF. As DNA, the CDR3 is TGCAGCGTAGAGCCGGGACAGGGTGCCGGTTCGGAGCAGTACTTC. The chain is built from TRBV29-1 and TRBJ2-7, with TRBD1 identical over 9 bases. The CDR3 length is 15 residues. Germline CDR1 SQVTM, CDR2 ANQGSEA. J lost 7 bases, V lost 6 bases, and 16 bases had no gene match.

The chain has TRBV3-1 (or the pseudogene TRBV3-2) and TRBJ2-7; D might be TRBD1 or TRBD2, each matching 7 bases. The CDR3 extends over 12 amino acids. V lost 1 base, J lost 12 bases, and 13 bases lay in between. Germline values: CDR1 LGHDT, CDR2 YNNKEL (reference sequence). The CDR3 DNA reads TGTGCCAGCAGCCAAGGCAGGGGGGGGCCGTACTTC. Residues: CASSQGRGGPYF.

The chain recombines TRBV7-9 with TRBJ1-1, with D unresolved. The CDR3 contains 14 residues. CDR1 and CDR2 (germline): SEHNR, FQNEAQ (reference sequence). Between the trimmed V and J ends, which lost 4 bases and 4 bases, there was a span of 13 bases. CDR3 DNA sequence: TGTGCCAGCAGCTCTCCCCTTAGGGTCACTGAAGCTTTCTTT. This encodes CASSSPLRVTEAFF.

This chain uses TRBV5-4 with TRBJ2-1; D is tentatively TRBD1 or TRBD2 (6 bases each). The CDR3 consists of 16 residues. Trimming took 0 bases from V and 9 from J, leaving 19 bases between them. Germline values: CDR1 SGHNT, CDR2 YYREEE (reference sequence). CDR3 region: CASSLVGRGGGVEQFF. The CDR3 region has the DNA TGTGCCAGCAGCTTGGTGGGTAGAGGAGGGGGAGTTGAGCAGTTCTTC.

The genes are TRBV5-6 and TRBJ2-1; D is unresolved. This CDR3 is built from 14 residues. Trimming took off 2 bases at V and 5 bases at J, with 11 bases between the two ends. The germline gives CDR1 SGHDT, CDR2 YYEEEE. The CDR3 reads CASSFGPNDNEQFF. CDR3 in DNA: TGTGCCAGCAGCTTCGGACCCAACGACAATGAGCAGTTCTTC.

This clone occurred once. The J gene is TRBJ2-3, the V gene TRBV9; D not certain. This CDR3 has 14 amino acids. The V gene's germline CDR1 is SGDLS and CDR2 YYNGEE. The V end lost 0 bases, the J end lost 2 bases, and 7 bases lay between the germline ends. The CDR3: CASSVDHDTDTQYF. The CDR3 DNA reads as TGTGCCAGCAGCGTAGATCACGACACAGATACGCAGTATTTT.

The genes are TRBV2 and TRBJ2-7; a possible D gene is TRBD2 (6 bases). Germline V gene data show CDR1 as SNHLY and CDR2 as FYNNEI. Trimming removed 8 bases from V and 4 bases from J, with 12 bases in between. The CDR3 sequence is 12 residues long. The CDR3 region is CASGPGRYEQYF. DNA for the CDR3: TGTGCCAGCGGTCCGGGGAGGTACGAGCAGTACTTC.

The chain carries TRBV18 and TRBJ2-2; D remains ambiguous. The length of the CDR3 is 16 residues. The germline gives CDR1 KGHSH, CDR2 LQKENI. Trimming removed 3 bases from V and 0 bases from J, with 11 bases in between. The CDR3 DNA reads TGTGCCAGCTCACCCCATGAGGTTTCGAACACCGGGGAGCTGTTTTTT. Protein product: CASSPHEVSNTGELFF.

This rearrangement joins TRBV9 to TRBJ1-2; the match to TRBD1 covers 7 bases. V shed 1 base, J shed 7 bases, and the junction held 7 bases outside the gene matches. There are 14 residues in the CDR3. Germline loops: CDR1 SGDLS, CDR2 YYNGEE. The CDR3 DNA follows: TGTGCCAGCAGCGTAATTGAGGGGGCTGGTGGCTACACCTTC. Translation gives CASSVIEGAGGYTF.

V is TRBV28 and J is TRBJ2-7; the D gene could be TRBD1 or TRBD2 (6 bases each). Trimming cost V 5 bases and J 5 bases, with 13 bases left between them. The CDR3 has 13 residues. Germline V gene sequence: CDR1 MDHEN, CDR2 SYDVKM. The CDR3 sequence: CASSDRGPHEQYF. CDR3 nucleotide sequence: TGTGCCAGCAGTGACCGGGGGCCCCACGAGCAGTACTTC.

This sequence joins TRBV11-3 and TRBJ2-1, with D uncertain. The CDR3 contains 17 residues. The V gene's germline CDR1 is SGHNT and CDR2 YENEEA. The ends were cut back, 3 bases at V and 8 bases at J, with 23 bases in the middle. The CDR3 region is CASSFGQSSQRPDEQFF. In nucleotides, the CDR3 is TGTGCCAGCAGCTTCGGGCAATCGAGTCAGAGGCCAGATGAGCAGTTCTTC.

The CDR3 DNA sequence: TGTGCCAGCAGTTTCCCAGGGGGCGCCGAAAAACTGTTTTTT. This gives the protein CASSFPGGAEKLFF. The rearrangement links TRBV28 to TRBJ1-4; 8 bases are a match to TRBD1. The CDR3 runs 14 residues. With V trimmed by 3 bases and J by 8 bases, 5 bases remained unmatched. CDR1 is MDHEN and CDR2 is SYDVKM in the germline V gene.

This chain links TRBV28 with TRBJ2-7, with D possibly being TRBD1 or TRBD2 (6 bases each). With 2 bases removed from V and 2 bases from J, the gap between germline ends came to 13 bases. The CDR3 is made up of 15 amino acids. Germline values: CDR1 MDHEN, CDR2 SYDVKM. The CDR3 DNA is TGTGCCAGCAGTTTAGGAGGGGGGCTAGCCTACGAGCAGTACTTC. This sequence encodes CASSLGGGLAYEQYF.

The chain links TRBV24-1 to TRBJ2-1; 7 positions agree with TRBD1. The length of the CDR3 is 16 residues. Germline lookup yields CDR1 KGHDR and CDR2 SFDVKD. After removal of 7 bases from V and 0 bases from J, the junction contained 8 bases not matched to a gene. CDR3 in amino acids: CATRGAQGSSYNEQFF. In DNA, the CDR3 is TGTGCCACCAGGGGGGCACAGGGGAGCTCCTACAATGAGCAGTTCTTC.